The clone carrying this T cell receptor (beta chain) was detected a few times. A universal primer site was incorporated via template switching, and the cDNA contained unique molecular identifiers. TCRdb processed the 5' RACE reads anew with MiXCR; each CDR3 protein has one entry. This table holds 500,000 to 550,000 distinct CDR3 sequences, under 25% found once. These data come from a study of identical twins. The V end lost 7 bases, the J end lost 0 bases, and 15 bases lay between the germline ends. CDR3 length: 15 amino acids. Germline V gene data show CDR1 as MNHEY and CDR2 as SVGEGT. These records were also assigned to another study, of T cells expressing NK-cell markers. Per that paper: Sequenced donors, eight in total, included seven who were HCMV-seropositive and one who was seronegative.

This TCR came from a woman between 18 and 29 years old in good health. The sample taken for sequencing was CD4+ T cells sorted from blood. The chain links TRBV6-2 or TRBV6-3 to TRBJ2-5, with D possibly TRBD2 on 5 matching bases. The CDR3 nucleotides are TGTGCCAGCATGAGGCCGTGGGAGTACCAAGAGACCCAGTACTTC. It specifies CASMRPWEYQETQYF.